This passage covers 25 T cell receptor beta chains from one sample sequenced in a study of blood T cell repertoires in COVID-19 (dated by TCRdb to between 2020 and 2021). The protocol used for the library was the immunoSEQ multiplex PCR assay. In TCRdb, the immuneACCESS table is reduced to in-frame sequences with V and J assigned. These tables do not hold every clone; where another copy was compared, an unresolved V gene accounts for under half, and the others remain unexplained. This sample comprises approximately 320,000 clones, 89% of them detected only once. Together, the top ten hold approximately 10% of the sample. Sequencing was carried out using peripheral blood. The receptors were gathered from a woman in her 30s with COVID-19, enrolled during active disease.

A single count supports this clone. V and J are TRBV11-2 and TRBJ2-5; TRBD1 agrees at 9 bases. The CDR3 has 15 residues. The V gene's germline CDR1 is SGHAT and CDR2 FQNNGV. The V segment lost 1 base and the J segment 5 bases; nucleotides outside the gene matches: 5. DNA of the CDR3: TGTGCCAGCAGCTTAGGGAGAACAGGGGGCGAGACCCAGTACTTC. It is translated as CASSLGRTGGETQYF.

The CDR3 nucleotides are TGCGCCAGCAGCTTGTCAGCGGGGGGTGCCTCCTACAATGAGCAGTTCTTC. Its translation: CASSLSAGGASYNEQFF. This chain connects TRBV5-1 to TRBJ2-1, with 9 bases that match TRBD2. Germline V CDR1 and CDR2: SGHRS, YFSETQ. The ends lost 1 base at V and 0 bases at J; junction bases unmatched: 5. The CDR3 is 17 amino acids.

This clone was recorded once. V and J are TRBV6-5 and TRBJ2-2; no reliable D call. There are 14 residues in the CDR3. Trimming took off 7 bases at V and 5 bases at J, with 14 bases between the two ends. Per germline, CDR1 MNHEY and CDR2 SVGAGI. DNA of the CDR3: TGTGCCAGCAACGGTCGCGGATTTACCGGGGAGCTGTTTTTT. The encoded protein is CASNGRGFTGELFF.

CDR3 sequence reads: CASSLMRDEQFF. In DNA, the CDR3 is TGTGCCAGCAGCTTGATGAGGGATGAGCAGTTCTTC. The genes are TRBV5-6 and TRBJ2-1, with D tentatively TRBD2 (5 bases). Trimming took 1 base from V and 8 from J, leaving 7 bases between them. CDR1 and CDR2 from the germline V gene are SGHDT and YYEEEE. The CDR3 runs to 12 residues.

The rearrangement uses TRBV3-1 (or the pseudogene TRBV3-2) and TRBJ2-7; D is undetermined. V lost 0 bases and J 2 bases, leaving 8 bases between the germline ends. Germline V gives CDR1 LGHDT, CDR2 YNNKEL (reference sequence). This CDR3 region has 14 residues. The CDR3 region is CASSQDGEAYEQYF. The CDR3, as DNA: TGTGCCAGCAGCCAAGATGGAGAGGCCTACGAGCAGTACTTC.

The chain has TRBV9 and TRBJ2-7; D is uncertain. CDR1 and CDR2 from the germline V gene are SGDLS and YYNGEE. V lost 4 bases and J 2 bases, leaving 13 bases between the germline ends. This CDR3 is 14 amino acids long. In DNA form, the CDR3 reads TGTGCCAGCAGCTCAGGTGCCAGTACCTACGAGCAGTACTTC. Encoded protein: CASSSGASTYEQYF.

CDR3 nucleotide sequence: TGTGCCAGCAGCCAAAGGACAGGGGTAGTTCAGCCCCAGCATTTT. It translates to CASSQRTGVVQPQHF. The chain links TRBV3-1 (or the pseudogene TRBV3-2) to TRBJ1-5; 9 bases align to TRBD1. The CDR3 runs to 15 residues. In germline, CDR1 is LGHDT, CDR2 YNNKEL (reference sequence). V lost 2 bases and J lost 6; bases outside the gene matches: 5.

The chain combines TRBV9 with TRBJ2-7; 10 bases fit TRBD2. The CDR3 is made up of 17 amino acids. V trimming: 0 bases; J trimming: 7 bases; junction bases outside the gene matches: 13. Germline V gene sequence: CDR1 SGDLS, CDR2 YYNGEE. CDR3 nucleotides: TGTGCCAGCAGCGTAGGGGCGTTAGCGGGGGGTTCAGAAGAGCAGTACTTC. This sequence encodes CASSVGALAGGSEEQYF.

With regard to this clone: At one of its ends the junction is not consistent with the germline gene, which may arise from a read error. This rearrangement joins TRBV7-2 to TRBJ2-7; weak D call: TRBD2 (6 bases). The CDR3 length is 10 residues. The germline V gene has CDR1 SGHTA and CDR2 FQGNSA. For the CDR3, the DNA is TGTGCCAGCAGCCACCGGGACTTTATCTTC. Protein sequence: CASSHRDFIF. Based on the CDR3 plus reference TRBV7-2 and TRBJ2-7, the full variable domain is GAGVSQSPSNKVTEKGKDVELRCDPISGHTALYWYRQSLGQGLEFLIYFQGNSAPDKSGLPSDRFSAERTGGSVSTLTIQRTQQEDSAVYLCASSHRDFIFGPGTRLTVT.

This chain joins TRBV21-1 and TRBJ2-7; the D segment call TRBD1 is taken from the table without a DNA check. TRBV21-1 is a pseudogene segment. This CDR3 comprises 14 residues. The CDR3 DNA is TGTGCCAGCCCCCGGGACAGGCGACATGGCGAGCAGTACTTC. This sequence encodes CASPRDRRHGEQYF.

This chain uses TRBV11-1 with TRBJ1-4; 7 bases agree with TRBD1. Germline-derived CDR1 and CDR2 are SGHAT and FQDESV (reference sequence). There are 14 residues in the CDR3. V was clipped by 5 bases and J by 3 bases; unmatched bases: 3. CDR3 region: CASSLTGPNEKLFF. In DNA, the CDR3 is TGTGCCAGCAGCCTGACAGGGCCTAATGAAAAACTGTTTTTT.

The chain recombines TRBV20-1 with TRBJ2-1, with TRBD2 matching 10 bases. Trimming removed 3 bases from V and 5 bases from J; junction bases left unmatched: 13. CDR1 and CDR2 (germline): DFQATT, SNEGSKA (reference sequence). CDR3 size: 17 residues. CDR3 loop: CSASSPQAGGPDNEQFF. For the CDR3, the DNA is TGCAGTGCTAGTAGCCCCCAAGCGGGGGGGCCCGACAATGAGCAGTTCTTC.

The gene calls are TRBV5-8 and TRBJ2-4; 11 bases are a match to TRBD2. The CDR3 runs to 18 residues. The V and J ends lost 7 bases and 4 bases, in that order; junction bases with no gene match: 16. In germline, CDR1 is SGHTS, CDR2 YDEGEE. CDR3 in amino acids: CASGLTGTSGWGKNIQYF. Here the CDR3 DNA reads TGTGCCAGCGGATTAACCGGGACTAGCGGTTGGGGTAAAAACATTCAGTACTTC. Full variable domain (missing parts from reference TRBV5-8 and TRBJ2-4): EAGVTQSPTHLIKTRGQQATLRCSPISGHTSVYWYQQALGLGLQFLLWYDEGEERNRGNFPPRFSGRQFPNYSSELNVNALELEDSALYLCASGLTGTSGWGKNIQYFGAGTRLSVL.

The rearrangement links TRBV20-1 to TRBJ1-1; tentatively, D is TRBD1 (6 bases). The V gene's germline CDR1 is DFQATT and CDR2 SNEGSKA (reference sequence). V was cut by 6 bases and J by 10 bases, with 12 bases left in between. The CDR3 is 10 residues long. The CDR3 protein is CSANREIAFF. CDR3 sequence (DNA): TGCAGTGCCAACAGGGAAATAGCTTTCTTT.

The V and J genes are TRBV5-6 and TRBJ1-5; D uncertain. Trimming stripped 2 bases from V and 6 bases from J, with 12 bases between. Germline V lookup: CDR1 SGHDT, CDR2 YYEEEE. The CDR3 covers 14 residues. CDR3 bases: TGTGCCAGCAGCTTCGGGAAGGCGGGTCAGCCCCAGCATTTT. Translated: CASSFGKAGQPQHF.

Only one count was recorded for this clone. The CDR3 is CASGGGQGYEQYF. As DNA, the CDR3 is TGTGCCAGCGGCGGTGGACAGGGCTACGAGCAGTACTTC. The J gene is TRBJ2-7, the V gene TRBV28, with TRBD1 matching over 8 bases. V was pared by 8 bases and J by 3 bases, with 6 bases of the junction left unmatched. There are 13 residues in the CDR3. Germline CDR1 reads MDHEN; CDR2 reads SYDVKM.

This sequence joins TRBV6-5 and TRBJ1-2; 9 positions agree with TRBD1. Trimming at V came to 2 bases and at J to 6 bases, leaving 1 base not matched to a gene. CDR1 is MNHEY, CDR2 SVGAGI, per germline. This CDR3 spans 13 amino acids. The CDR3 coding sequence is TGTGCCAGCAGTTACGGGACAGGGAATGGCTACACCTTC. Protein: CASSYGTGNGYTF.

The chain joins TRBV7-9 to TRBJ2-7, with TRBD1 identical over 7 bases. The ends lost 5 bases at V and 6 bases at J; junction bases unmatched: 7. This CDR3 has 13 amino acids. Germline V gene lookup returns CDR1 SEHNR and CDR2 FQNEAQ (reference sequence). CDR3 DNA sequence: TGTGCCAGCAGCGCACCAACAGGGGCCGAGCAGTACTTC. Encoded protein: CASSAPTGAEQYF. Supplemented by reference TRBV7-9 and TRBJ2-7, the full variable domain reads DTGVSQNPRHKITKRGQNVTFRCDPISEHNRLYWYRQTLGQGPEFLTYFQNEAQLEKSRLLSDRFSAERPKGSFSTLEIQRTEQGDSAMYLCASSAPTGAEQYFGPGTRLTVT.

The V gene is TRBV20-1, the J gene TRBJ2-5; D not certain. This CDR3 has 10 amino acids. Germline-derived CDR1 and CDR2 are DFQATT and SNEGSKA (reference sequence). V was clipped by 6 bases and J by 5 bases, with 7 bases between them. The CDR3, as DNA: TGCAGTGCCCCTAAGGAGACCCAGTACTTC. Translation gives CSAPKETQYF.

The rearrangement links TRBV7-6 to TRBJ2-2; perhaps TRBD1 as D (6 bases). The V and J ends lost 5 bases and 5 bases respectively, with 18 bases between them. The CDR3 is made up of 16 amino acids. Germline V gives CDR1 SGHVS, CDR2 FNYEAQ. CDR3 sequence (DNA): TGTGCCAGCAGCATGCCATTTCAGGGGAGAACCGGGGAGCTGTTTTTT. It codes for CASSMPFQGRTGELFF.

The V gene is TRBV29-1, the J gene TRBJ1-4, with D possibly matching TRBD1 (5 bases). The V end lost 7 bases, the J end lost 4 bases, and 10 bases lay between the germline ends. CDR3 length: 12 amino acids. CDR1 and CDR2 (germline): SQVTM, ANQGSEA. CDR3 sequence (DNA): TGCAGCGCCGGGGGGGGTAATGAAAAACTGTTTTTT. This codes for CSAGGGNEKLFF.

V usage is TRBV6-2 or TRBV6-3 and J usage is TRBJ1-6; TRBD1 is a possible D gene (5 bases). V was trimmed by 0 bases and J by 7 bases, leaving 13 bases between them. The CDR3 has 16 amino acids. Germline V lookup: CDR1 MNHEY, CDR2 SVGEGT. In DNA, the CDR3 is TGTGCCAGCAGTTACTCCCCCGGCGGGGGGAATTCACCCCTCCACTTT. It yields the protein CASSYSPGGGNSPLHF.

This chain uses TRBV19 with TRBJ2-2; TRBD2 agrees at 10 bases. V lost 5 bases, J lost 4 bases, and 7 bases stayed unmatched. Germline V CDR1 and CDR2: LNHDA, SQIVND (reference sequence). This CDR3 is 16 amino acids long. In DNA form, the CDR3 reads TGTGCCAGTAGTCCGCAGGAGCGGGGGGGCACCGGGGAGCTGTTTTTT. Translated, it gives CASSPQERGGTGELFF.

The V call is TRBV12-3 or TRBV12-4, the J call TRBJ1-2; unclear D gene. The CDR3 totals 13 residues. Trimming removed 3 bases at V and 3 bases at J, with 8 bases between. The CDR3 coding sequence is TGTGCCAGCAGTTTGGAGGGATACTATGGCTACACCTTC. It encodes CASSLEGYYGYTF.

The table lists this clone with a count of one. V usage is TRBV12-3 or TRBV12-4 and J usage is TRBJ2-5; a possible D gene is TRBD1 (6 bases). The V end was cut by 6 bases, the J end by 7 bases, with 12 bases between. There are 12 residues in the CDR3. This chain's CDR3 is CASSARGVTQYF. The CDR3 nucleotides are TGTGCCAGCAGCGCCAGGGGAGTGACCCAGTACTTC.